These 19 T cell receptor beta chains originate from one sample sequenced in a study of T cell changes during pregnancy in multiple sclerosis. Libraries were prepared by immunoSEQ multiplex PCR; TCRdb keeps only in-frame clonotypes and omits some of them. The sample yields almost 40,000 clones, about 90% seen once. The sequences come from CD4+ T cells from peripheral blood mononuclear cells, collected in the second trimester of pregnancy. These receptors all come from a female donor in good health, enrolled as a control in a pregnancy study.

The CDR3, as DNA: TGCGCCAGCTCCCCTCTGGTAGGTCGGGGGATGACGGATACGCAGTATTTT. Protein sequence: CASSPLVGRGMTDTQYF. This chain links TRBV4-1 with TRBJ2-3; perhaps TRBD2 as D (6 bases). Germline CDR1 MGHRA, CDR2 YSYEKL. V gave up 8 bases and J gave up 6 bases, with 27 bases separating them. This CDR3 spans 17 amino acids.

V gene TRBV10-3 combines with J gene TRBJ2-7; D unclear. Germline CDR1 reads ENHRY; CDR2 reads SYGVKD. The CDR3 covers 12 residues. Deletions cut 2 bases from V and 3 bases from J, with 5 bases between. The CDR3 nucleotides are TGTGCCATCAGTGAGGTCAGCTACGAGCAGTACTTC. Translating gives CAISEVSYEQYF.

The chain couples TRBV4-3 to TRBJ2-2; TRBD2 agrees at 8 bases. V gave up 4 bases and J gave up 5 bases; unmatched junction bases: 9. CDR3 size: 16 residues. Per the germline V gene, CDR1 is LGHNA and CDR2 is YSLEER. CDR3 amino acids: CASSPQKGLATGELFF. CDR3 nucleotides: TGCGCCAGCAGCCCCCAGAAAGGACTAGCTACCGGGGAGCTGTTTTTT.

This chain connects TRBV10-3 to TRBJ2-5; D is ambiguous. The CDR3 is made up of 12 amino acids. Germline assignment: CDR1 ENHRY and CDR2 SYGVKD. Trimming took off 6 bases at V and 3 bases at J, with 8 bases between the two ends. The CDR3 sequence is CAISGNKETQYF. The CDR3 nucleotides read TGTGCCATCAGCGGTAATAAAGAGACCCAGTACTTC.

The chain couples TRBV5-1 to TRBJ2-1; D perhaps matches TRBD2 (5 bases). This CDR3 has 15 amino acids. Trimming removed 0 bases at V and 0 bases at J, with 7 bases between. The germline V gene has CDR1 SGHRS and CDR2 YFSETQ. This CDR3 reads CASSLEGSSYNEQFF. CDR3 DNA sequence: TGCGCCAGCAGCTTGGAAGGGAGCTCCTACAATGAGCAGTTCTTC.

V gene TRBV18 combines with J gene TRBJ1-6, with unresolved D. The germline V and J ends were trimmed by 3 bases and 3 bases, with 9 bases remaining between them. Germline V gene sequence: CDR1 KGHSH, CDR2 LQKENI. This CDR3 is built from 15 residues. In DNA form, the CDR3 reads TGTGCCAGCTCACCCGCCGGGAACTATAATTCACCCCTCCACTTT. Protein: CASSPAGNYNSPLHF.

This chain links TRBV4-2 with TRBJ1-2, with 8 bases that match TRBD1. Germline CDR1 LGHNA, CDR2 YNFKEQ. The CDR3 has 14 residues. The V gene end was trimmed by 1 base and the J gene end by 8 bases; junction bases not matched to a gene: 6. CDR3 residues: CASSQGTGGYGYTF. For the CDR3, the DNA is TGTGCCAGCAGCCAAGGAACAGGGGGTTACGGCTACACCTTC.

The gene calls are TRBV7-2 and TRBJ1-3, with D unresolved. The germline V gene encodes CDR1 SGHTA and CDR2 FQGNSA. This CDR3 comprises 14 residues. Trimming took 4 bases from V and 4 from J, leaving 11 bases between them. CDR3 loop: CASSSRLAGNTIYF. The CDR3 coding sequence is TGTGCCAGCAGCTCCCGACTAGCCGGAAACACCATATATTTT.

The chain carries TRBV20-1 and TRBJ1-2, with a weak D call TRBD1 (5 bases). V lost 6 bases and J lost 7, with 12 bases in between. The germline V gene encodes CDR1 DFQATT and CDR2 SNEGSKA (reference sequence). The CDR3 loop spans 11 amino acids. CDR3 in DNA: TGCAGTGCCAGCGGAGGGGTTGGCTACACCTTC. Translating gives CSASGGVGYTF.

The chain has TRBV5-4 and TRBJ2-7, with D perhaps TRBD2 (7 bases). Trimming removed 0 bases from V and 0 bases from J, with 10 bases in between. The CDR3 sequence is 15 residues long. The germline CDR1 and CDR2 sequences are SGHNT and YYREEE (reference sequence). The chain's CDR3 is CASSLVGGLSYEQYF. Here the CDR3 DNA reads TGTGCCAGCAGCTTGGTGGGGGGGCTCTCCTACGAGCAGTACTTC.

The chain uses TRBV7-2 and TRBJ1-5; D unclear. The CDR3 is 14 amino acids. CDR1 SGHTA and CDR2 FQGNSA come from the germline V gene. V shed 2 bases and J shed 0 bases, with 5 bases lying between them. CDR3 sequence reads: CASSLTGSNQPQHF. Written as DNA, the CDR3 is TGTGCCAGCAGCTTAACTGGTAGCAATCAGCCCCAGCATTTT. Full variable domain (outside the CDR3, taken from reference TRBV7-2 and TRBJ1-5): GAGVSQSPSNKVTEKGKDVELRCDPISGHTALYWYRQSLGQGLEFLIYFQGNSAPDKSGLPSDRFSAERTGGSVSTLTIQRTQQEDSAVYLCASSLTGSNQPQHFGDGTRLSIL.

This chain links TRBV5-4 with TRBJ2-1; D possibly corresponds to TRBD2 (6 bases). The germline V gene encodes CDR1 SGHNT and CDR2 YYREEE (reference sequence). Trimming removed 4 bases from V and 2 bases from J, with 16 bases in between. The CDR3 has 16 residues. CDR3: CASSDGGGRTYNEQFF. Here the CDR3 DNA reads TGTGCCAGCAGCGACGGTGGGGGGAGGACCTACAATGAGCAGTTCTTC.

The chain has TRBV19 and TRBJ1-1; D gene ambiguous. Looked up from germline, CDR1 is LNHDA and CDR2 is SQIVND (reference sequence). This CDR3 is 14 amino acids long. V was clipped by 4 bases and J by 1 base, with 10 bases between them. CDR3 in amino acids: CASSTRPPNTEAFF. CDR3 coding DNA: TGTGCCAGTAGTACGAGGCCCCCGAACACTGAAGCTTTCTTT. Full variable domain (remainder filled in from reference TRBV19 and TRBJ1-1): DGGITQSPKYLFRKEGQNVTLSCEQNLNHDAMYWYRQDPGQGLRLIYYSQIVNDFQKGDIAEGYSVSREKKESFPLTVTSAQKNPTAFYLCASSTRPPNTEAFFGQGTRLTVV.

This chain's CDR3 is CASSSRVGLNEQFF. The CDR3 DNA sequence: TGTGCCAGCAGCTCGCGGGTCGGTTTGAATGAGCAGTTCTTC. The chain couples TRBV5-4 to TRBJ2-1, with a weak D call TRBD2 (5 bases). The V gene lost 3 bases and the J gene lost 7 bases, with 14 bases spanning the gap. The length of the CDR3 is 14 residues. Germline loops: CDR1 SGHNT, CDR2 YYREEE (reference sequence).

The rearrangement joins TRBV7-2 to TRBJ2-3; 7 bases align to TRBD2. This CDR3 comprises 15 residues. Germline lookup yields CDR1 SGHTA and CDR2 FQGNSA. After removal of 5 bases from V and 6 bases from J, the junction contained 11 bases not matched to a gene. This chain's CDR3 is CASSHKRGREDTQYF. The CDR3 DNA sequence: TGTGCCAGCAGCCATAAGCGGGGACGCGAGGATACGCAGTATTTT.

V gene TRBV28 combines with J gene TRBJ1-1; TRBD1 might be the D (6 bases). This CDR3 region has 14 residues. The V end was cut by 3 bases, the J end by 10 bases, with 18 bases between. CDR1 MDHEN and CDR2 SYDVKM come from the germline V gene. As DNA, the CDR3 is TGTGCCAGCAGTTTGGGTGGGGGGGCAGGGCGAGCTTTCTTT. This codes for CASSLGGGAGRAFF.

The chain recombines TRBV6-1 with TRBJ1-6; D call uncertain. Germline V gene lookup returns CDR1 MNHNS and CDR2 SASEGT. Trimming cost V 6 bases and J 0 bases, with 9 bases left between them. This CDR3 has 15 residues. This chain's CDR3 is CASRDGSSYNSPLHF. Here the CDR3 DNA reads TGTGCCAGCAGGGACGGGAGCTCCTATAATTCACCCCTCCACTTT.

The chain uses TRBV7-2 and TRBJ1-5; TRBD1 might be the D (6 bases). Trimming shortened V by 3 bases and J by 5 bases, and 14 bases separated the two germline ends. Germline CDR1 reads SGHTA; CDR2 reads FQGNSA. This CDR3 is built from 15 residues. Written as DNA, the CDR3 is TGTGCCAGCAGCTTGACGGACGGGGGGCATCAGCCCCAGCATTTT. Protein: CASSLTDGGHQPQHF.

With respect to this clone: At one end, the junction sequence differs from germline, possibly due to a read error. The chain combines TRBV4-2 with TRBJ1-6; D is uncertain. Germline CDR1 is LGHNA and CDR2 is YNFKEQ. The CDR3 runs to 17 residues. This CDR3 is CAGSQAGGSSYNSPLHF. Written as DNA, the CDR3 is TGTGCCGGCAGCCAAGCCGGCGGGAGCTCCTATAATTCACCCCTCCACTTT.